This passage covers 11 T cell receptor beta chains from one sample sequenced in a study of T cells in Graves' hyperthyroidism and ophthalmopathy. TCR beta CDR3 region amplification was performed from RNA transcripts. First-round RT-PCR targeting the TCR CDR3 was performed with the HTBI primer set. TCRdb reprocessed the multiplex PCR reads via MiXCR and lists one record per CDR3 protein. The sample consists of more than 550,000 distinct CDR3 sequences, less than 45% of them appearing once. Sequencing used peripheral blood or thyroid tissue (not recorded which). Receptor source: an adult man with Graves' disease, either hyperthyroidism or ophthalmopathy (not recorded which).

The chain links TRBV29-1 to TRBJ2-3; D not certain. The CDR3 loop spans 11 amino acids. Germline CDR1 SQVTM, CDR2 ANQGSEA. Between the trimmed V and J ends, which lost 5 bases and 4 bases, there was a span of 7 bases. In DNA form, the CDR3 reads TGCAGCGTTAGACACGCAGATACGCAGTATTTT. This translates into CSVRHADTQYF.

The rearrangement uses TRBV12-3 or TRBV12-4 and TRBJ1-5; D may be TRBD1 (5 bases). Trimming removed 6 bases from V and 11 bases from J, with 17 bases in between. The CDR3 spans 13 residues. The CDR3 here is CASRPQGSETQHF. As DNA, the CDR3 is TGTGCCAGCAGACCCCAGGGATCGGAGACCCAGCATTTT.

This chain joins TRBV7-9 and TRBJ1-2; 7 nucleotides line up with TRBD1. Germline CDR1 and CDR2: SEHNR and FQNEAQ (reference sequence). This CDR3 region has 16 residues. J gave up 0 bases and V 3 bases, and 7 bases lay outside the gene matches. Here the CDR3 DNA reads TGTGCCAGCAGCTTCCCGGGACAGTATACTAACTATGGCTACACCTTC. Protein product: CASSFPGQYTNYGYTF.

This clonotype occurred a few times. The chain carries TRBV20-1 and TRBJ1-1; D remains ambiguous. V gave up 3 bases and J gave up 4 bases, with 30 bases separating them. Germline CDR1 DFQATT, CDR2 SNEGSKA (reference sequence). The CDR3 is made up of 19 amino acids. The CDR3 DNA sequence: TGCAGTGCTAGGAGAGGTGGTGAACACTACTCGGTAGGAAGCACTGAAGCTTTCTTT. Amino acids: CSARRGGEHYSVGSTEAFF.

In the case of this clonotype: Since a much larger clone is just one base distant, this may be a read error. The chain links TRBV2 to TRBJ1-6; tentative D call: TRBD1 (5 bases). Trimming removed 5 bases from V and 10 bases from J, with 15 bases in between. The germline CDR1 and CDR2 sequences are SNHLY and FYNNEI. This CDR3 has 14 amino acids. The CDR3 nucleotides are TGTGCCAGCAGTTTTGGCAGGGAAGGATCACCCCTCCACTTT. This gives the protein CASSFGREGSPLHF.

This clonotype was observed at least ten times. The chain combines TRBV29-1 with TRBJ1-1; D is possibly TRBD1 (5 bases). The germline V and J ends were trimmed by 6 bases and 5 bases, with 16 bases remaining between them. Germline assignment: CDR1 SQVTM and CDR2 ANQGSEA. This CDR3 comprises 13 residues. The CDR3 region has the DNA TGCAGCGTATGGGGACTGTCCCGAACTGAAGCTTTCTTT. Its protein product is CSVWGLSRTEAFF.

The chain links TRBV2 to TRBJ1-4, with D hard to call. The CDR3 is made up of 12 amino acids. CDR1 and CDR2 from the germline V gene are SNHLY and FYNNEI. The V and J ends lost 3 bases and 8 bases respectively, with 7 bases between them. For the CDR3, the DNA is TGTGCCAGCAGTGAGGAAAGGGAAAAACTGTTTTTT. Translation gives CASSEEREKLFF.

This clonotype was seen ten or more times. V is TRBV2 and J is TRBJ2-5; 7 nucleotides agree with TRBD1. Germline trimming cut 6 bases from V and 5 bases from J; bases unmatched to any gene: 6. Looked up from germline, CDR1 is SNHLY and CDR2 is FYNNEI. This CDR3 has 13 amino acids. CDR3 nucleotides: TGTGCCAGCAGCGAACCACAGGGGGAGACCCAGTACTTC. Amino acids: CASSEPQGETQYF.

As to this clonotype: The germline gene is not matched at one end of the junction; a read error may be the cause. The J gene is TRBJ2-6, the V gene TRBV5-4, with TRBD1 as a possible D gene (5 bases). Looked up from germline, CDR1 is SGHNT and CDR2 is YYREEE (reference sequence). The CDR3 totals 13 residues. The CDR3 nucleotides are TGTGCCAGCAGCGTCGAGGTTGGGGCCACTGAAGCTTTC. It is translated as CASSVEVGATEAF.

Concerning this clonotype: One end of the junction does not line up with germline, which may come from a read error. The J gene is TRBJ1-6, the V gene TRBV10-3; TRBD1 matches at 8 bases. The length of the CDR3 is 15 residues. Germline V gives CDR1 ENHRY, CDR2 SYGVKD. CDR3 loop: CASSSGGEYNSPLHF. The CDR3 nucleotides read TGTGCCAGCAGTTCAGGGGGCGAGTATAATTCACCCCTCCACTTT.

This clonotype was seen at least ten times. The chain carries TRBV2 and TRBJ1-4; a possible D gene is TRBD1 (6 bases). The CDR3 covers 15 residues. The germline V and J ends were trimmed by 4 bases and 4 bases, with 13 bases remaining between them. Germline loops: CDR1 SNHLY, CDR2 FYNNEI. In DNA form, the CDR3 reads TGTGCCAGCAGTGGGACAGCGAATGTTAATGAAAAACTGTTTTTT. It specifies CASSGTANVNEKLFF.